These 19 T cell receptor beta chains share one sample of origin, sequenced in a study of T cells in Graves' hyperthyroidism and ophthalmopathy. Researchers took RNA transcripts and amplified the TCR beta CDR3 regions from them. TCR CDR3 underwent first-round RT-PCR with the HTBI primer set. MiXCR, run by TCRdb on the multiplex PCR reads, gives a single entry per CDR3 protein. This table holds approximately 610,000 distinct CDR3 sequences, approximately 15% found once. The specimen was blood. The source of these receptors is a woman in her thirties or forties with Graves' ophthalmopathy.

This clonotype came up many times. The rearrangement links TRBV29-1 to TRBJ2-7; TRBD1 matches at 7 bases. The CDR3 is made up of 16 amino acids. Germline values: CDR1 SQVTM, CDR2 ANQGSEA. The V and J ends lost 1 base and 2 bases, in that order; junction bases with no gene match: 11. CDR3 in amino acids: CSVEGVRGGDAYEQYF. The CDR3 bases are TGCAGCGTTGAAGGGGTTAGAGGGGGCGACGCCTACGAGCAGTACTTC.

The chain couples TRBV9 to TRBJ2-5; 10 nucleotides match TRBD2. The germline V gene encodes CDR1 SGDLS and CDR2 YYNGEE. This CDR3 has 14 residues. V lost 4 bases and J lost 4; bases outside the gene matches: 4. The CDR3 DNA follows: TGTGCCAGCAGCCCAGGGACTAGCGTAGAGACCCAGTACTTC. Translation gives CASSPGTSVETQYF.

This clonotype was counted at least ten times. The chain joins TRBV29-1 to TRBJ2-7; TRBD1 is a possible D gene (5 bases). The CDR3 sequence is 10 residues long. The germline gives CDR1 SQVTM, CDR2 ANQGSEA. Deletions cut 4 bases from V and 6 bases from J, with 7 bases between. The CDR3 coding sequence is TGCAGCGTTGTAAGGGGCGAGCAGTACTTC. Translated, it gives CSVVRGEQYF.

The chain employs TRBV6-2 or TRBV6-3 and TRBJ2-7; 9 bases map to TRBD2. The CDR3 is 16 amino acids. Germline CDR1 reads MNHEY; CDR2 reads SVGEGT. Unmatched junction bases numbered 4, after V lost 0 bases and J lost 1 base. In nucleotides, the CDR3 is TGTGCCAGCAGTTACTCGACTAGCGGTAGGTCCTACGAGCAGTACTTC. Its protein is CASSYSTSGRSYEQYF.

This chain links TRBV6-2 or TRBV6-3 with TRBJ2-5; 11 bases align to TRBD2. The trim removed 6 bases at V and 0 bases at J, leaving 15 bases unmatched. Looked up from germline, CDR1 is MNHEY and CDR2 is SVGEGT. This CDR3 spans 19 amino acids. In DNA, the CDR3 is TGTGCCAGCAGCCGATGGGTGACTAGCGGGGTGGCGTACCAAGAGACCCAGTACTTC. Translated, it gives CASSRWVTSGVAYQETQYF.

In its sample, this clonotype was seen many times. The CDR3: CSARASGFYEQYF. Written as DNA, the CDR3 is TGCAGTGCTAGGGCTAGCGGCTTTTACGAGCAGTACTTC. This chain links TRBV20-1 with TRBJ2-7; 7 bases are shared with TRBD2. The CDR3 extends over 13 amino acids. Germline V lookup: CDR1 DFQATT, CDR2 SNEGSKA (reference sequence). V shed 3 bases and J 4 bases; nucleotides not matched to a gene: 6.

There are many counts of this clonotype. J is TRBJ2-7 and V is TRBV6-2 or TRBV6-3; 8 nucleotides line up with TRBD2. The trim removed 6 bases at V and 4 bases at J, leaving 11 bases unmatched. The CDR3 has 15 amino acids. Per germline, CDR1 MNHEY and CDR2 SVGEGT. The CDR3 coding sequence is TGTGCCAGCAGCGTTTCCGGGACTAGGAGGTACGAGCAGTACTTC. This codes for CASSVSGTRRYEQYF.

Points on this clonotype: Its ends do not fully match the called genes, so a read error is possible. The V gene is TRBV6-2 or TRBV6-3, the J gene TRBJ2-2; unclear D gene. Germline assignment: CDR1 MNHEY and CDR2 SVGEGT. CDR3 length: 14 amino acids. The CDR3 nucleotides read TGTGCCAACAGTTACAGTGCGAACACCGGGGAGCTGTTTTTT. This codes for CANSYSANTGELFF.

This clonotype was seen a handful of times. One base away lies a much larger clone, so this may be a sequencing read error. The genes are TRBV29-1 and TRBJ2-5; TRBD1 matches 10 bases. Germline assignment: CDR1 SQVTM and CDR2 ANQGSEA. The CDR3 loop spans 15 amino acids. Here the CDR3 DNA reads TGCAGCGTTGATGGGACAGGGGATAGGTGGGAGACCCAGTGCTTC. Its translation: CSVDGTGDRWETQCF. Full variable domain (rest looked up from reference TRBV29-1 and TRBJ2-5): SAVISQKPSRDICQRGTSLTIQCQVDSQVTMMFWYRQQPGQSLTLIATANQGSEATYESGFVIDKFPISRPNLTFSTLTVSNMSPEDSSIYLCSVDGTGDRWETQCFGPGTRLLVL.

Many counts were recorded for this clonotype. V gene TRBV7-9 combines with J gene TRBJ1-2; D is unclear. Germline V lookup: CDR1 SEHNR, CDR2 FQNEAQ (reference sequence). CDR3 length: 12 amino acids. Trimming removed 3 bases from V and 7 bases from J, with 9 bases in between. In DNA form, the CDR3 reads TGTGCCAGCAGCTTCTGGAGGACTGGCTACACCTTC. Encoded protein: CASSFWRTGYTF.

This clonotype was seen many times. The genes are TRBV7-2 and TRBJ1-1, with a possible D match to TRBD1 (6 bases). Trimming shortened V by 5 bases and J by 0 bases, and 13 bases separated the two germline ends. CDR3 length: 15 amino acids. Germline-derived CDR1 and CDR2 are SGHTA and FQGNSA. CDR3: CASSQQGNMNTEAFF. CDR3 nucleotide sequence: TGTGCCAGCAGCCAACAGGGAAATATGAACACTGAAGCTTTCTTT.

This clonotype was observed many times. The V and J genes are TRBV11-3 and TRBJ2-7, with TRBD2 matching over 7 bases. Germline V gives CDR1 SGHNT, CDR2 YENEEA. The CDR3 is 14 amino acids. The V segment lost 5 bases and the J segment 0 bases; nucleotides outside the gene matches: 4. This CDR3 is CASSPGGTSYEQYF. CDR3 in DNA: TGTGCCAGCAGCCCGGGAGGAACCTCCTACGAGCAGTACTTC.

This clonotype showed up many times. The V gene is TRBV7-2, the J gene TRBJ1-2; D remains unclear. CDR3 size: 17 residues. V was shortened by 1 base and J by 1 base, with 16 bases between the two germline ends. The germline gives CDR1 SGHTA, CDR2 FQGNSA. This CDR3 is CASSLVPAGYNNYGYTF. CDR3 nucleotide sequence: TGTGCCAGCAGCTTAGTGCCGGCAGGCTATAATAACTATGGCTACACCTTC.

This clonotype appeared many times. The rearrangement joins TRBV27 to TRBJ1-1; D is uncertain. In germline, CDR1 is MNHEY, CDR2 SMNVEV (reference sequence). This CDR3 contains 16 residues. Trimming removed 0 bases from V and 5 bases from J, with 16 bases in between. For the CDR3, the DNA is TGTGCCAGCAGTTTATCTTCTACCTCCCATGGGACTGAAGCTTTCTTT. Its translation is CASSLSSTSHGTEAFF.

As to this clonotype: At one end, the junction sequence differs from germline, possibly due to a read error. This CDR3 is CASSSDSYGHTF. In DNA, the CDR3 is TGTGCCAGCAGTTCAGACAGCTATGGCCACACCTTC. The V and J genes are TRBV6-2 or TRBV6-3 and TRBJ1-2; D might be TRBD1 (5 bases). Germline V gives CDR1 MNHEY, CDR2 SVGEGT. The CDR3 spans 12 residues.

This clonotype was seen repeatedly, ten times or more. The chain employs TRBV6-1 and TRBJ1-6; no definite D call. Trimming pared 10 bases from V and 6 bases from J, leaving 22 bases between. The CDR3 spans 16 residues. The germline V gene has CDR1 MNHNS and CDR2 SASEGT. CDR3 loop: CATSVKSSGFNSPLHF. In DNA form, the CDR3 reads TGTGCCACCTCCGTGAAATCTTCGGGCTTTAATTCACCCCTCCACTTT.

This clonotype was detected many times. Here the CDR3 DNA reads TGTGCCAGCAGTGGAATACGCACTGGCTACACCTTC. It encodes CASSGIRTGYTF. The chain links TRBV25-1 to TRBJ1-2; D is uncertain. The germline V and J ends were trimmed by 4 bases and 7 bases, with 10 bases remaining between them. Germline V lookup: CDR1 MGHDK, CDR2 SYGVNS. The CDR3 consists of 12 residues.

At least ten counts were recorded for this clonotype. The genes are TRBV2 and TRBJ2-7, with 10 positions matching TRBD2. The trim removed 5 bases at V and 9 bases at J, leaving 22 bases unmatched. CDR3 length equals 18 residues. Germline values: CDR1 SNHLY, CDR2 FYNNEI. As DNA, the CDR3 is TGTGCCAGCAGTCTCGCGACTAGCGGGCAAGCCATGCCTACGGGGCAGTACTTC. Its protein is CASSLATSGQAMPTGQYF.

CDR3 loop: CASGIPNYGYTF. The CDR3 DNA is TGTGCCAGCGGGATTCCTAACTATGGCTACACCTTC. The J gene is TRBJ1-2, the V gene TRBV12-3 or TRBV12-4; D uncertain. V lost 8 bases and J 0 bases, leaving 7 bases between the germline ends. CDR3 length: 12 residues.